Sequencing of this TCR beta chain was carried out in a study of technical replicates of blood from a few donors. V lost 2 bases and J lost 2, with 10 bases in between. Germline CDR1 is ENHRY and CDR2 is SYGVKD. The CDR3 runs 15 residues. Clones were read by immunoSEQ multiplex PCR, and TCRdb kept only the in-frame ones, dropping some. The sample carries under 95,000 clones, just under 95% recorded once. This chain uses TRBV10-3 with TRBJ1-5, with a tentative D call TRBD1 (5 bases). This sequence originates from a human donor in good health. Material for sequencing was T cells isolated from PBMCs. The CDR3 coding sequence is TGTGCCATCAGTGAGCAGAAAGGGGGCAATCAGCCCCAGCATTTT. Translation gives CAISEQKGGNQPQHF.